One sample yielded the 30 T cell receptor beta chains listed below, sequenced in a study of T cells after yellow fever vaccination. TCRdb recomputed calls from the 5' RACE reads with MiXCR, one row per CDR3 protein. The sample has under 400,000 distinct CDR3 sequences, under 14% seen once. Sequencing used PBMCs, obtained on the day of the first yellow fever vaccination. The receptors originated from a man aged 18 to 30 who received the YFV17D yellow fever vaccine.

The V call is TRBV18, the J call TRBJ2-5; 7 nucleotides line up with TRBD1. The V and J ends lost 2 bases and 4 bases, in that order; junction bases with no gene match: 10. The length of the CDR3 is 16 residues. In germline, CDR1 is KGHSH, CDR2 LQKENI. The CDR3 bases are TGTGCCAGCTCACCAAACCGGGACAGCCTGGCAGAGACCCAGTACTTC. Translated: CASSPNRDSLAETQYF. Complete variable domain (other parts from reference TRBV18 and TRBJ2-5): NAGVMQNPRHLVRRRGQEARLRCSPMKGHSHVYWYRQLPEEGLKFMVYLQKENIIDESGMPKERFSAEFPKEGPSILRIQQVVRGDSAAYFCASSPNRDSLAETQYFGPGTRLLVL.

Only a few counts were recorded for this clonotype. The chain couples TRBV18 to TRBJ1-5; D unresolved. Per germline, CDR1 KGHSH and CDR2 LQKENI. V gave up 0 bases and J gave up 4 bases, with 16 bases separating them. The CDR3 spans 17 residues. This CDR3 reads CASSPPNGVARNQPQHF. Here the CDR3 DNA reads TGTGCCAGCTCACCACCGAACGGCGTAGCCAGAAATCAGCCCCAGCATTTT.

This clonotype has only a few counts. The V call is TRBV4-3, the J call TRBJ2-1, with TRBD1 identical over 9 bases. The CDR3 length is 16 residues. With 1 base clipped from V and 8 bases from J, the junction kept 9 bases outside the gene matches. The V gene's germline CDR1 is LGHNA and CDR2 YSLEER. CDR3: CASSQAPGQGIYEQFF. The CDR3 nucleotides are TGCGCCAGCAGCCAAGCTCCAGGACAGGGGATCTATGAGCAGTTCTTC.

The chain couples TRBV11-2 to TRBJ1-2; tentatively, D is TRBD1 (6 bases). Germline V CDR1 and CDR2: SGHAT, FQNNGV. V was shortened by 3 bases and J by 2 bases, with 10 bases between the two germline ends. The CDR3 runs 14 residues. The CDR3 DNA reads TGTGCCAGCAGCTTGCGCGGACAGAACTATGGCTACACCTTC. This translates into CASSLRGQNYGYTF.

This clonotype was picked up many times. The V gene is TRBV5-1, the J gene TRBJ1-5; the match to TRBD1 covers 8 bases. V trimming: 5 bases; J trimming: 0 bases; junction bases outside the gene matches: 4. The CDR3 totals 15 residues. The germline V gene has CDR1 SGHRS and CDR2 YFSETQ. DNA for the CDR3: TGCGCCAGCAGTCTACAGGGGGATAGCAATCAGCCCCAGCATTTT. This codes for CASSLQGDSNQPQHF.

This clonotype was observed a few times. The chain links TRBV20-1 to TRBJ2-3; weak D call: TRBD1 (5 bases). Trimming shortened V by 3 bases and J by 0 bases, and 19 bases separated the two germline ends. This CDR3 comprises 17 residues. Germline CDR1 is DFQATT and CDR2 is SNEGSKA (reference sequence). The CDR3 loop is CSAREKKTAPSTDTQYF. The CDR3 DNA is TGCAGTGCTAGGGAAAAAAAGACAGCCCCTAGCACAGATACGCAGTATTTT.

CDR3 sequence reads: CASSDQLRTGMNTEAFF. CDR3 coding DNA: TGTGCCAGCAGTGATCAACTTAGGACAGGAATGAACACTGAAGCTTTCTTT. V is TRBV6-1 and J is TRBJ1-1; 7 nucleotides match TRBD1. Germline CDR1 reads MNHNS; CDR2 reads SASEGT. The CDR3 covers 17 residues. The ends lost 3 bases at V and 0 bases at J; junction bases unmatched: 10.

The chain carries TRBV12-3 or TRBV12-4 and TRBJ1-4; TRBD1 might be the D (6 bases). This CDR3 comprises 14 residues. The ends were cut back, 6 bases at V and 8 bases at J, with 16 bases in the middle. The DNA for the CDR3 is TGTGCCAGCAGCACCGGGGCTGGGGGCGAAAAACTGTTTTTT. This gives the protein CASSTGAGGEKLFF.

V is TRBV4-3 and J is TRBJ1-5; D remains ambiguous. The V gene lost 2 bases and the J gene lost 7 bases, with 9 bases spanning the gap. CDR3 length: 13 residues. Germline-derived CDR1 and CDR2 are LGHNA and YSLEER. The CDR3 DNA sequence: TGCGCCAGCAGCCAAAAATCGGGCCAGCCCCAGCATTTT. This sequence encodes CASSQKSGQPQHF.

In this sample, this clonotype turned up a few times. The chain combines TRBV7-6 with TRBJ2-5; a weak D match, TRBD2 (8 bases). Trimming removed 3 bases from V and 8 bases from J, with 19 bases in between. Per germline, CDR1 SGHVS and CDR2 FNYEAQ. This CDR3 comprises 15 residues. The CDR3 reads CASSLTGTGGDTQYF. The CDR3 bases are TGTGCCAGCAGCTTGACAGGGACCGGGGGGGACACCCAGTACTTC.

This clonotype was counted many times. The chain joins TRBV5-4 to TRBJ1-4; D unclear. Trimming removed 1 base at V and 8 bases at J, with 6 bases between. The CDR3 sequence is 12 residues long. Looked up from germline, CDR1 is SGHNT and CDR2 is YYREEE (reference sequence). CDR3 coding DNA: TGTGCCAGCAGCTTGCGTAACGAAAAACTGTTTTTT. Encoded protein: CASSLRNEKLFF.

The chain employs TRBV9 and TRBJ2-3; D gene ambiguous. CDR1 SGDLS and CDR2 YYNGEE come from the germline V gene. The CDR3 runs to 14 residues. With 0 bases removed from V and 2 bases from J, the gap between germline ends came to 7 bases. The CDR3 DNA reads TGTGCCAGCAGCGTAGACGGTTACACAGATACGCAGTATTTT. Protein: CASSVDGYTDTQYF.

The genes are TRBV7-3 and TRBJ2-3, with a weak D call TRBD2 (6 bases). V was shortened by 8 bases and J by 0 bases, with 21 bases between the two germline ends. Germline assignment: CDR1 SGHTA and CDR2 FQGTGA. CDR3 length: 17 amino acids. CDR3 region: CASWALTGVSSTDTQYF. CDR3 DNA: TGTGCCAGCTGGGCGCTTACGGGAGTCTCGAGCACAGATACGCAGTATTTT.

V is TRBV4-1 and J is TRBJ2-7; D is undetermined. V was shortened by 0 bases and J by 0 bases, with 12 bases between the two germline ends. This CDR3 comprises 16 residues. Germline values: CDR1 MGHRA, CDR2 YSYEKL. CDR3 sequence reads: CASSQEAPVSSYEQYF. As DNA, the CDR3 is TGCGCCAGCAGCCAAGAAGCCCCAGTAAGCTCCTACGAGCAGTACTTC.

The chain has TRBV15 and TRBJ1-1; TRBD1 agrees at 9 bases. V was clipped by 4 bases and J by 10 bases; unmatched bases: 13. CDR3 size: 15 residues. The germline V gene encodes CDR1 LNHNV and CDR2 YYDKDF (reference sequence). Here the CDR3 DNA reads TGTGCCACCAGCAACCTAATGCCGGGACAGGGTAGAGCTTTCTTT. This sequence encodes CATSNLMPGQGRAFF.

This clonotype came up a few times. V usage is TRBV6-1 and J usage is TRBJ2-1; tentative D call: TRBD2 (5 bases). The CDR3 length is 12 residues. V was trimmed by 6 bases and J by 7 bases, leaving 10 bases between them. Looked up from germline, CDR1 is MNHNS and CDR2 is SASEGT. The CDR3 reads CASSERYNEQFF. Here the CDR3 DNA reads TGTGCCAGCAGCGAGCGGTATAATGAGCAGTTCTTC.

This clonotype was found a few times. The genes are TRBV6-1 and TRBJ2-2; perhaps D is TRBD1 or TRBD2 (5 bases each). The CDR3 runs to 13 residues. The V gene's germline CDR1 is MNHNS and CDR2 SASEGT. V shed 6 bases and J shed 4 bases, with 9 bases lying between them. CDR3 loop: CASSRGVTGELFF. The CDR3 DNA is TGTGCCAGCAGCCGAGGGGTCACCGGGGAGCTGTTTTTT.

This clonotype was counted only a few times. The rearrangement links TRBV7-2 to TRBJ1-1, with 10 bases matching TRBD1. CDR3 size: 15 residues. Germline V gene sequence: CDR1 SGHTA, CDR2 FQGNSA. Trimming took 6 bases from V and 6 from J; bases not matched to a gene: 10. The CDR3 region is CASRTQGQGTAEAFF. CDR3 DNA sequence: TGTGCCAGCAGAACCCAGGGACAGGGGACGGCTGAAGCTTTCTTT. Full variable domain (rest looked up from reference TRBV7-2 and TRBJ1-1): GAGVSQSPSNKVTEKGKDVELRCDPISGHTALYWYRQSLGQGLEFLIYFQGNSAPDKSGLPSDRFSAERTGGSVSTLTIQRTQQEDSAVYLCASRTQGQGTAEAFFGQGTRLTVV.

The chain combines TRBV20-1 with TRBJ2-3; 9 bases agree with TRBD2. The CDR3 extends over 14 amino acids. J gave up 6 bases and V 2 bases, and 6 bases lay outside the gene matches. CDR1 DFQATT and CDR2 SNEGSKA come from the germline V gene (reference sequence). The CDR3 loop is CSARNSGGMDTQYF. CDR3 nucleotide sequence: TGCAGTGCTAGAAATAGCGGGGGTATGGATACGCAGTATTTT.

The gene calls are TRBV27 and TRBJ2-5; D is possibly TRBD1 (6 bases). The germline V gene has CDR1 MNHEY and CDR2 SMNVEV (reference sequence). V was shortened by 3 bases and J by 4 bases, with 9 bases between the two germline ends. The CDR3 spans 13 residues. The CDR3 DNA reads as TGTGCCAGCAGTTTGGACAGCACAGAGACCCAGTACTTC. It codes for CASSLDSTETQYF.

CDR3 sequence (DNA): TGTGCCAGCAGCTTAGAGGGGGTGCGGACTGGGGCATCGGGGACGCAGTATTTT. It translates to CASSLEGVRTGASGTQYF. The V and J genes are TRBV11-2 and TRBJ2-3; D may match TRBD1 or TRBD2 (5 bases each). The V gene lost 0 bases and the J gene lost 9 bases, with 25 bases spanning the gap. Germline V gives CDR1 SGHAT, CDR2 FQNNGV. The CDR3 contains 18 residues.

Only a few counts were recorded for this clonotype. The chain joins TRBV10-3 to TRBJ2-1; no clear D gene. V was trimmed by 11 bases and J by 3 bases, leaving 17 bases between them. CDR3 size: 14 residues. Germline-derived CDR1 and CDR2 are ENHRY and SYGVKD. CDR3 sequence: CAPQLLKYYNEQFF. Here the CDR3 DNA reads TGTGCCCCCCAACTACTAAAATACTACAATGAGCAGTTCTTC.

This clonotype was observed a handful of times. The V call is TRBV18, the J call TRBJ1-2, with 11 bases that match TRBD1. The length of the CDR3 is 17 residues. Germline V CDR1 and CDR2: KGHSH, LQKENI. With 3 bases clipped from V and 8 bases from J, the junction kept 14 bases outside the gene matches. This chain's CDR3 is CASSPLRSGQGASGYTF. For the CDR3, the DNA is TGTGCCAGCTCACCCCTACGATCAGGACAGGGGGCATCAGGCTACACCTTC.

The rearrangement joins TRBV4-2 to TRBJ1-1; TRBD1 matches at 10 bases. The CDR3 contains 14 residues. Trimming took 10 bases from V and 5 from J; bases not matched to a gene: 10. Germline CDR1 is LGHNA and CDR2 is YNFKEQ. The CDR3 nucleotides read TGTGCCATGGGCCCCGGGGACAGGGGAACTGAAGCTTTCTTT. Translating gives CAMGPGDRGTEAFF.

In its sample, this clonotype was seen a few times. V usage is TRBV2 and J usage is TRBJ2-1; 8 bases are a match to TRBD1. V was pared by 9 bases and J by 6 bases, with 7 bases of the junction left unmatched. The CDR3 sequence is 13 residues long. The V gene's germline CDR1 is SNHLY and CDR2 FYNNEI. CDR3 sequence reads: CASKEGQANEQFF. As DNA, the CDR3 is TGTGCCAGTAAGGAGGGACAGGCCAATGAGCAGTTCTTC.

The chain has TRBV28 and TRBJ1-5, with D maybe TRBD1 (5 bases). Germline CDR1 MDHEN, CDR2 SYDVKM. V was trimmed by 6 bases and J by 3 bases, leaving 18 bases between them. This CDR3 region has 16 residues. The chain's CDR3 is CASSTPGRGPNQPQHF. CDR3 DNA sequence: TGTGCCAGCAGCACCCCGGGTAGGGGCCCCAATCAGCCCCAGCATTTT.

This chain links TRBV7-9 with TRBJ2-5; 9 bases fit TRBD2. The CDR3 is 15 amino acids. CDR1 SEHNR and CDR2 FQNEAQ come from the germline V gene (reference sequence). After removal of 1 base from V and 5 bases from J, the junction contained 5 bases not matched to a gene. DNA of the CDR3: TGTGCCAGCAGCTTAGGCGGGGGGGCCCGTGAGACCCAGTACTTC. Translation gives CASSLGGGARETQYF.

This clonotype was recorded a few times. The chain carries TRBV14 and TRBJ2-7; 12 bases align to TRBD1. CDR1 is SGHDN and CDR2 is FVKESK in the germline V gene. This CDR3 is 14 amino acids long. J lost 5 bases, V lost 5 bases, and 4 bases had no gene match. The CDR3 DNA reads as TGTGCCAGCAGCTACCGGGACAGGGGGCACGAGCAGTACTTC. Its translation: CASSYRDRGHEQYF.

The chain has TRBV10-3 and TRBJ2-4, with a possible D match to TRBD2 (5 bases). Germline V CDR1 and CDR2: ENHRY, SYGVKD. V shed 10 bases and J shed 5 bases, with 18 bases lying between them. The CDR3 consists of 14 residues. CDR3 coding DNA: TGTGCCACCGTAAATCGAGACGGGGAAAACATTCAGTACTTC. Translating gives CATVNRDGENIQYF.

V is TRBV7-2 and J is TRBJ2-7; 7 bases line up with TRBD1. Trimming cost V 7 bases and J 3 bases; bases outside gene matches: 9. The CDR3 consists of 14 residues. The germline CDR1 and CDR2 sequences are SGHTA and FQGNSA. CDR3 in DNA: TGTGCCAGCACCTCGGGACAGAGACGCTACGAGCAGTACTTC. The encoded protein is CASTSGQRRYEQYF.